The source of this T cell receptor (beta chain) is a study of blood T cell repertoires in COVID-19. Across the whole study: Samples came from the United States, Italy and Spain, spanning acute and convalescent COVID-19. Sample material is recorded as cDNA or gDNA derived from T cells, B-cell-depleted T cells, or PBMCs.

This CDR3 has 15 amino acids. V lost 0 bases to trimming and J lost 7 bases; unmatched junction nucleotides: 6. Germline-derived CDR1 and CDR2 are LGHDT and YNNKEL (reference sequence). Per the original data handling: Reference gene primers were amplified, and this amplification served to estimate nucleated cell counts. TCRdb keeps only in-frame clones here, not all; method: immunoSEQ multiplex PCR. V and J calls and clone size are given by that table; D and trimming were obtained from the DNA. The data contain some 150,000 clones, 70% to 90% of them singletons. The receptor was isolated from a woman between 65 and 79 years old with acute or convalescent COVID-19. The rearrangement links TRBV3-1 (or the pseudogene TRBV3-2) to TRBJ1-5; the match to TRBD1 covers 7 bases. Sequenced input: peripheral blood. The CDR3 loop reads CASSQDSTGNQPQHF. CDR3 coding DNA: TGTGCCAGCAGCCAAGATTCGACAGGGAACCAGCCCCAGCATTTT.